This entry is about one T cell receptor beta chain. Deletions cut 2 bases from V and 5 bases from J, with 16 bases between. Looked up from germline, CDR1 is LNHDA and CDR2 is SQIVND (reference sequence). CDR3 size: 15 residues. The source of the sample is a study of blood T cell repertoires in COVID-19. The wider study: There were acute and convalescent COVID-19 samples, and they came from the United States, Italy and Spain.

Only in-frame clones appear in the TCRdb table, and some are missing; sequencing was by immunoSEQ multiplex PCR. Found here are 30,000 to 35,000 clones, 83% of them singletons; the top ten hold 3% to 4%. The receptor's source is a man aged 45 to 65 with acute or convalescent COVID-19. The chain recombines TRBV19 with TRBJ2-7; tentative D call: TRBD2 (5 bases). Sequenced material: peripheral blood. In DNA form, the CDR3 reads TGTGCCAGTAGTATATATTCGACTGTGCGGGACGAGCAGTACTTC. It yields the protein CASSIYSTVRDEQYF.